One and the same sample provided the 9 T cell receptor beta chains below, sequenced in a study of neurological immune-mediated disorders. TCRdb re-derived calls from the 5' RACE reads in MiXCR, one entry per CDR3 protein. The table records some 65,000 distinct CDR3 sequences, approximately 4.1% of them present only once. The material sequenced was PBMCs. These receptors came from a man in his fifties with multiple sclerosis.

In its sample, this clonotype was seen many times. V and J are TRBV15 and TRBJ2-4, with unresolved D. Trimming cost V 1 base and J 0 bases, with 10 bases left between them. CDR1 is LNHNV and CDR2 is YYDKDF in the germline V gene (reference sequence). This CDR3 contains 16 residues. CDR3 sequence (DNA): TGTGCCACCAGCAGAGGTGTTTCTGAAGCCAAAAACATTCAGTACTTC. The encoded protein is CATSRGVSEAKNIQYF.

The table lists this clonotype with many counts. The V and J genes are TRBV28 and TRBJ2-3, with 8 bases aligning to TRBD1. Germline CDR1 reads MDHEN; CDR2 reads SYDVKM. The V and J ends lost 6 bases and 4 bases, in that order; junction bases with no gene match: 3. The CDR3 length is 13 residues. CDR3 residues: CASRGQAPDTQYF. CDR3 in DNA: TGTGCCAGCAGGGGACAGGCTCCAGATACGCAGTATTTT. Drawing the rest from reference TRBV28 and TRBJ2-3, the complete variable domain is DVKVTQSSRYLVKRTGEKVFLECVQDMDHENMFWYRQDPGLGLRLIYFSYDVKMKEKGDIPEGYSVSREKKERFSLILESASTNQTSMYLCASRGQAPDTQYFGPGTRLTVL.

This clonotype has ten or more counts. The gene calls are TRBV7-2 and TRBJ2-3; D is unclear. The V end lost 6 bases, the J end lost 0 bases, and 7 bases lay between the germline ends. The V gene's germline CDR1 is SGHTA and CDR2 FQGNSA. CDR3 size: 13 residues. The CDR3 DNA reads TGTGCCAGCAGTTTTCCTAGCACAGATACGCAGTATTTT. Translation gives CASSFPSTDTQYF.

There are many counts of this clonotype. DNA of the CDR3: TGTGCCAGCAGTTTACCGAACTCTGGGGCCAACGTCCTGACTTTC. Translating it yields CASSLPNSGANVLTF. This rearrangement joins TRBV28 to TRBJ2-6; no firm D call. CDR1 and CDR2 (germline): MDHEN, SYDVKM. Between the trimmed V and J ends, which lost 2 bases and 0 bases, there was a span of 5 bases. The CDR3 is 15 amino acids. The variable domain in full, completed from reference TRBV28 and TRBJ2-6, reads DVKVTQSSRYLVKRTGEKVFLECVQDMDHENMFWYRQDPGLGLRLIYFSYDVKMKEKGDIPEGYSVSREKKERFSLILESASTNQTSMYLCASSLPNSGANVLTFGAGSRLTVL.

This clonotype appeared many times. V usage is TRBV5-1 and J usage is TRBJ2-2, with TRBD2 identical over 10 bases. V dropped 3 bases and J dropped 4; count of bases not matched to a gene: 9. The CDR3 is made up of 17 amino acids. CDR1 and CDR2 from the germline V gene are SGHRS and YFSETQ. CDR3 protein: CASSSDLAGVATGELFF. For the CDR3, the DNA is TGCGCCAGCAGCTCGGATCTAGCGGGGGTGGCCACCGGGGAGCTGTTTTTT.

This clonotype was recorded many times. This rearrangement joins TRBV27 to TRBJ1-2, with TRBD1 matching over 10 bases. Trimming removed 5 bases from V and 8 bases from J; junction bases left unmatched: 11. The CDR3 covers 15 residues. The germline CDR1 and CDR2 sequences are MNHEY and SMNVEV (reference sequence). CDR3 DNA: TGTGCCAGCAGTGATGACAGGGGGCCGGTGAGCGGCTACACCTTC. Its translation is CASSDDRGPVSGYTF.

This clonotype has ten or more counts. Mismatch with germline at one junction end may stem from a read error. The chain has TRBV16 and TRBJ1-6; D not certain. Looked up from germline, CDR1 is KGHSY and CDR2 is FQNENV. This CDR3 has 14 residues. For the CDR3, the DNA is TGTGCCAGCAGCCAAAGCGGGTATAATTCACCCCTCAACTTT. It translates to CASSQSGYNSPLNF.

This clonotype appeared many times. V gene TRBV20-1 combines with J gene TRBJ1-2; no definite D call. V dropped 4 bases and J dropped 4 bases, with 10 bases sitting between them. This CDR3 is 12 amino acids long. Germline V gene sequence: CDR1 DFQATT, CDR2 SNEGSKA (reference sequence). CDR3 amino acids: CSANTPPYGYTF. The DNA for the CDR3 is TGCAGTGCTAATACTCCCCCCTATGGCTACACCTTC.

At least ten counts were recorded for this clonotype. CDR3 sequence reads: CSARSQSSVSEETQYF. The CDR3, as DNA: TGCAGTGCTAGATCGCAGTCAAGTGTTAGCGAAGAGACCCAGTACTTC. The chain recombines TRBV20-1 with TRBJ2-5, with a possible D match to TRBD2 (5 bases). Trimming removed 2 bases at V and 3 bases at J, with 19 bases between. This CDR3 comprises 16 residues. Germline V gives CDR1 DFQATT, CDR2 SNEGSKA (reference sequence).